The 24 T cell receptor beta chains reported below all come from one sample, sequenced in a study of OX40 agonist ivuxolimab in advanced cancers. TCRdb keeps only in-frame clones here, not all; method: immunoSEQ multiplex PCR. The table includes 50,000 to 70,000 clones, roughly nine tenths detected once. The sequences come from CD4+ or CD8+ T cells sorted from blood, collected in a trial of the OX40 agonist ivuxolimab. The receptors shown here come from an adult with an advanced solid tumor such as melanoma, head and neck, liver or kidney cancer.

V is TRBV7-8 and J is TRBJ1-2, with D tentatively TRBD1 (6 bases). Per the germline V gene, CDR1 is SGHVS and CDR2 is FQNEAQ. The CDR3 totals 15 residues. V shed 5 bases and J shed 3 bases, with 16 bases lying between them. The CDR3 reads CASSETWDNHYGYTF. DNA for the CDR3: TGTGCCAGCAGCGAAACCTGGGACAACCACTATGGCTACACCTTC.

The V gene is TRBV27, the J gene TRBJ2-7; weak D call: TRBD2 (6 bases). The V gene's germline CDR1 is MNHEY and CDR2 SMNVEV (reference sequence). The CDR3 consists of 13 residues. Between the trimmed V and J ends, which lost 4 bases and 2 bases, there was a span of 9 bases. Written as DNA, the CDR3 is TGTGCCAGCAGTTGGGACTCCACCTACGAGCAGTACTTC. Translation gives CASSWDSTYEQYF.

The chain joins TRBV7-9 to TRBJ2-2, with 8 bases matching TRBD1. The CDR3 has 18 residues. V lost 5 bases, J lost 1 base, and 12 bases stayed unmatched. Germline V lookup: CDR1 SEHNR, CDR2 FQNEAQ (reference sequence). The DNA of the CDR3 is TGTGCCAGCAGCGGAGGGACAGGTCAGTCTAGGAACACCGGGGAGCTGTTTTTT. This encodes CASSGGTGQSRNTGELFF.

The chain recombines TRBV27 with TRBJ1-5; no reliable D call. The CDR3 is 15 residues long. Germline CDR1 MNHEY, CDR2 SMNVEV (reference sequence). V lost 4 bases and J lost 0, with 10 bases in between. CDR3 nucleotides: TGTGCCAGCAGTTCCCACCTTTATAGCAATCAGCCCCAGCATTTT. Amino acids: CASSSHLYSNQPQHF.

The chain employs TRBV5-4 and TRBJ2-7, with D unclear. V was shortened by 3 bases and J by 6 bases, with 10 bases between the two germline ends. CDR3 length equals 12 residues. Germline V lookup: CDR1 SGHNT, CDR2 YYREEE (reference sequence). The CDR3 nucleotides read TGTGCCAGCAGCTGGGGAATCAGCGAGCAGTACTTC. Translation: CASSWGISEQYF.

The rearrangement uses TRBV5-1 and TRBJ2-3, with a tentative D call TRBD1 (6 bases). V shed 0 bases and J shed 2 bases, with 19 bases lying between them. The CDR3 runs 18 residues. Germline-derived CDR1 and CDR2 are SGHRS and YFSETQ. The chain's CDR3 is CASSLANFRTAPTDTQYF. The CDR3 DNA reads TGCGCCAGCAGCTTGGCCAACTTTCGGACAGCCCCCACAGATACGCAGTATTTT.

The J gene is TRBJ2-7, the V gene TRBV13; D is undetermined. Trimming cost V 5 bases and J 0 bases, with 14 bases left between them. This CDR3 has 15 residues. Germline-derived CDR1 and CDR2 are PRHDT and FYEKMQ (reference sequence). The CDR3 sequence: CASSRFAKGSYEQYF. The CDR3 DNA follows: TGTGCCAGCAGCAGATTTGCGAAGGGCTCCTACGAGCAGTACTTC.

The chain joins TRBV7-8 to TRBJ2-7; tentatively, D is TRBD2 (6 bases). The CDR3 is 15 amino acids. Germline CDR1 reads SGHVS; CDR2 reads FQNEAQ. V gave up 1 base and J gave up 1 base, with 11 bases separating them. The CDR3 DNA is TGTGCCAGCAGCTTAGAGACTAGTGCGTCCTACGAGCAGTACTTC. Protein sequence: CASSLETSASYEQYF.

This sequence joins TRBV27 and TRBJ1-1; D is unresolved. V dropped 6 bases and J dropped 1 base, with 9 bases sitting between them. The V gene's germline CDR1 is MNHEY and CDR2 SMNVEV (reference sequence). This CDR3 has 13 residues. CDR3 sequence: CASSFGSNTEAFF. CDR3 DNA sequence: TGTGCCAGCAGCTTCGGATCGAACACTGAAGCTTTCTTT.

CDR3 DNA sequence: TGTGCCAGTAAGATTCCGGGACATACATCCCACACCGGGGAGCTGTTTTTT. This sequence encodes CASKIPGHTSHTGELFF. The chain combines TRBV19 with TRBJ2-2, with a possible D match to TRBD1 (6 bases). Germline loops: CDR1 LNHDA, CDR2 SQIVND (reference sequence). V was shortened by 7 bases and J by 3 bases, with 21 bases between the two germline ends. The CDR3 runs to 17 residues.

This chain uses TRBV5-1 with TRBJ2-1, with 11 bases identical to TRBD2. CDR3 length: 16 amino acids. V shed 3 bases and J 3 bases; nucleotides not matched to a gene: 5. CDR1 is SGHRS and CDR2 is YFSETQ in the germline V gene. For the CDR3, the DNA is TGCGCCAGCAGCTCCTCACTAGCGGGGGACTACAATGAGCAGTTCTTC. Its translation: CASSSSLAGDYNEQFF.

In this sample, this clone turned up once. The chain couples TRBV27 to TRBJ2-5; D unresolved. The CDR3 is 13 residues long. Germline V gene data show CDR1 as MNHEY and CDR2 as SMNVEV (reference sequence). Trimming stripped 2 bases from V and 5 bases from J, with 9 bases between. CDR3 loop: CASSLRVWETQYF. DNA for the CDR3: TGTGCCAGCAGTTTAAGGGTCTGGGAGACCCAGTACTTC.

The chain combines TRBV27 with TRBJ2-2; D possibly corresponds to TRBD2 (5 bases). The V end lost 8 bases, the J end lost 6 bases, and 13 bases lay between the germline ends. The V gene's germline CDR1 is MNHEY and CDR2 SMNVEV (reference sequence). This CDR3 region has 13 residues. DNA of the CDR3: TGTGCCAGCGGAAGAAACGGGGCCGGGGAGCTGTTTTTT. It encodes CASGRNGAGELFF.

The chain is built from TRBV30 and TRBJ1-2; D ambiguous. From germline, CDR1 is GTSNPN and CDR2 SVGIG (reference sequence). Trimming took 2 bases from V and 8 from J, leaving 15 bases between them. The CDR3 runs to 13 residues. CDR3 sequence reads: CAWSFKTLYGYTF. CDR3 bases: TGTGCCTGGAGTTTCAAGACTTTGTACGGCTACACCTTC.

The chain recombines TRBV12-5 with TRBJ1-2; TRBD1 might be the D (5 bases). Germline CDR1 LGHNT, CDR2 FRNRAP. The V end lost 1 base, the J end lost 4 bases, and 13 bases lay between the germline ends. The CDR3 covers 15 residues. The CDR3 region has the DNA TGTGCTAGTGGTTTGGCTCAGGGTCCTACCTATGGCTACACCTTC. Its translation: CASGLAQGPTYGYTF.

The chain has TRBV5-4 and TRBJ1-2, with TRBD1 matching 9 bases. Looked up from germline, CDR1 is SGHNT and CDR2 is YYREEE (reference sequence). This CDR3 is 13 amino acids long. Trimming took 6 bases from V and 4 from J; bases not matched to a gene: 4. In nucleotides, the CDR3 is TGTGCCAGCACCCAGGACAGGGGCTATGGCTACACCTTC. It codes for CASTQDRGYGYTF.

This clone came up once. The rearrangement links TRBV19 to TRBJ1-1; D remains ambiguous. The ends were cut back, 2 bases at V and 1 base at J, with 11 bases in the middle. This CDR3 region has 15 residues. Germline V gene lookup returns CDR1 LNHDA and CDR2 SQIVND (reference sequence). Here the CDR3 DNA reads TGTGCCAGTAGTATAACGCCAGAGCCGAACACTGAAGCTTTCTTT. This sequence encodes CASSITPEPNTEAFF.

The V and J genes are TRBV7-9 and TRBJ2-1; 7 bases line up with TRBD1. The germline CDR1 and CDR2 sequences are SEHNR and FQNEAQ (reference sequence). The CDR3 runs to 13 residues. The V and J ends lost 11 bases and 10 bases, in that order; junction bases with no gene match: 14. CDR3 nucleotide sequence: TGTGCCTGTGACAGGGCATCCGATCGGGAGCAGTTCTTC. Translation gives CACDRASDREQFF.

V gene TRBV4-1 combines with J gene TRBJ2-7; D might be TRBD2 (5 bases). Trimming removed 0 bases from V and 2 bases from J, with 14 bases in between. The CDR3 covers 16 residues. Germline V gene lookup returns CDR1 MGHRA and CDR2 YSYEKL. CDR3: CASSQDPSGSTYEQYF. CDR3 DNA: TGCGCCAGCAGCCAAGACCCCTCGGGGAGTACCTACGAGCAGTACTTC.

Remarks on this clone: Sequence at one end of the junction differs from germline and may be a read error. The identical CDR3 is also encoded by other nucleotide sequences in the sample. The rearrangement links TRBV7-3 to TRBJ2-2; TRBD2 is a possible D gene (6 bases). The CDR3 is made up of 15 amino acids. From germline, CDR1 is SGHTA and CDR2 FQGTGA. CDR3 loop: CASSITGLNTGELFF. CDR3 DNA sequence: TGTGCCAGCAGCATAACGGGACTTAACACCGGGGAGCTGTTTTTT.

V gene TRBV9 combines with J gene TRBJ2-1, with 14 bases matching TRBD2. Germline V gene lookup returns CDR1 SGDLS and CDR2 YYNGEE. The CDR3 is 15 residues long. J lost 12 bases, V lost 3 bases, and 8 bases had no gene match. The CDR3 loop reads CASSASGTSGRGQFF. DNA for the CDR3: TGTGCCAGCAGCGCCTCCGGGACTAGCGGGAGAGGGCAGTTCTTC. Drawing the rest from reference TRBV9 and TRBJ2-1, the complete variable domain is DSGVTQTPKHLITATGQRVTLRCSPRSGDLSVYWYQQSLDQGLQFLIQYYNGEERAKGNILERFSAQQFPDLHSELNLSSLELGDSALYFCASSASGTSGRGQFFGPGTRLTVL.

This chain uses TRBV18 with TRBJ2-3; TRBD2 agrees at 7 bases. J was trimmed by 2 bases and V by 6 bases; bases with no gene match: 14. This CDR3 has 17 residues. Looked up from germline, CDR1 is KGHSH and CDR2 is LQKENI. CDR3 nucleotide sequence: TGTGCCAGCTCCCGAGACCCGCTGCGGGAGAACACAGATACGCAGTATTTT. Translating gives CASSRDPLRENTDTQYF.

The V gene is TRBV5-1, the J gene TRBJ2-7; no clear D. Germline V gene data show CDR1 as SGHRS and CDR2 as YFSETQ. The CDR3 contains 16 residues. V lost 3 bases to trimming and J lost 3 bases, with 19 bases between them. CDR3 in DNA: TGCGCCAGCAGCTATTACCCAATCGCCAGAGGCTACGAGCAGTACTTC. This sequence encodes CASSYYPIARGYEQYF.

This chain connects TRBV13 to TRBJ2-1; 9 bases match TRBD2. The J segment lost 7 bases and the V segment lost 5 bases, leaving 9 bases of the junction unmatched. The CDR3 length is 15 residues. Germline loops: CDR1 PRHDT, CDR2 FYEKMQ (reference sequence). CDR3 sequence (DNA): TGTGCCAGCAGCCCCGCGGGGACTAGCAGAAATGAGCAGTTCTTC. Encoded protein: CASSPAGTSRNEQFF.